A selection of T cell receptor beta chains follows, all from one sample in a study of regulatory T cells in long-lasting Graves disease. One entry per CDR3 protein results from TCRdb running MiXCR on the multiplex PCR reads. The sample carries under 450,000 distinct CDR3 sequences, around a quarter recorded once. Sample: peripheral blood mononuclear cells (PBMCs), taken when the disease was refractory, from a patient treated with antithyroid drugs. The receptors were gathered from a female donor with Graves disease. The CDR3 runs from the conserved cysteine through the conserved F or W. A D gene is named only where the DNA matches it firmly. Clone sizes are given selectively: once, few, many, or a class where the clone is expanded.

cdr3_aa,cdr3_nt,d_call,j_call,v_call,clone_size
CAISESKGANEKLFF,TGTGCCATCAGTGAGTCGAAAGGGGCTAATGAAAAACTGTTTTTT,.,TRBJ1-4,TRBV10-3,.
CASSLAVAGGRNEQFF,TGTGCCAGCAGCTTAGCCGTAGCGGGAGGGCGAAATGAGCAGTTCTTC,TRBD2,TRBJ2-1,TRBV11-2,.
CAWREPGQGTYEQYF,TGTGCCTGGAGGGAGCCGGGACAGGGGACCTACGAGCAGTACTTC,TRBD1,TRBJ2-7,TRBV30,.
CASSRGGTGNTIYF,TGTGCCAGCAGCAGAGGGGGAACTGGAAACACCATATATTTT,.,TRBJ1-3,TRBV28,.
CASSIRPNYGYTF,TGTGCCAGTAGTATCAGGCCTAACTATGGCTACACCTTC,.,TRBJ1-2,TRBV19,few
CASSYGPSTGGAIANYGYTF,TGTGCCAGCAGTTACGGGCCCTCCACAGGGGGGGCGATAGCTAACTATGGCTACACCTTC,TRBD1,TRBJ1-2,TRBV6-5,many
CSASGQGSETQYF,TGCAGTGCTAGCGGCCAGGGGTCAGAGACCCAGTACTTC,.,TRBJ2-5,TRBV20-1,.
CASSQGQGNTGELFF,TGCGCCAGCAGCCAAGGACAGGGGAACACCGGGGAGCTGTTTTTT,TRBD1,TRBJ2-2,TRBV5-1,.
CASSNQGNTEAFF,TGTGCCAGCAGTAATCAGGGTAACACTGAAGCTTTCTTT,.,TRBJ1-1,TRBV7-9,.
CASSPWDRTEETQYF,TGTGCCAGCAGCCCTTGGGACCGTACTGAAGAGACCCAGTACTTC,.,TRBJ2-5,TRBV7-6,many
CASTKLGALPSGANVLTF,TGTGCCAGCACCAAGTTAGGAGCCCTTCCCTCTGGGGCCAACGTCCTGACTTTC,.,TRBJ2-6,TRBV7-2,.
CASSPSTGTSTGELFF,TGTGCCAGCTCGCCTTCGACCGGGACAAGCACCGGGGAGCTGTTTTTT,.,TRBJ2-2,TRBV18,.
CASSFIARPLHF,TGTGCCAGCAGTTTTATAGCCCGGCCCCTCCACTTT,.,TRBJ1-6,TRBV27,.
CASTTKYEQYF,TGTGCCAGTACTACTAAATACGAGCAGTACTTC,.,TRBJ2-7,TRBV2,many
CASSEGIGGLNQPQHF,TGTGCCAGCAGTGAAGGGATTGGGGGCCTTAATCAGCCCCAGCATTTT,.,TRBJ1-5,TRBV6-1,few
CASSQDSSGANVLTF,TGTGCCAGCAGCCAAGACAGTTCTGGGGCCAACGTCCTGACTTTC,.,TRBJ2-6,TRBV4-2,.
CRGEDEKLFF,TGCAGGGGGGAGGACGAAAAACTGTTTTTT,.,TRBJ1-4,TRBV20-1,few
CASSLGTDWEKLFF,TGCGCCAGCAGCTTGGGGACAGATTGGGAAAAACTGTTTTTT,.,TRBJ1-4,TRBV5-1,.